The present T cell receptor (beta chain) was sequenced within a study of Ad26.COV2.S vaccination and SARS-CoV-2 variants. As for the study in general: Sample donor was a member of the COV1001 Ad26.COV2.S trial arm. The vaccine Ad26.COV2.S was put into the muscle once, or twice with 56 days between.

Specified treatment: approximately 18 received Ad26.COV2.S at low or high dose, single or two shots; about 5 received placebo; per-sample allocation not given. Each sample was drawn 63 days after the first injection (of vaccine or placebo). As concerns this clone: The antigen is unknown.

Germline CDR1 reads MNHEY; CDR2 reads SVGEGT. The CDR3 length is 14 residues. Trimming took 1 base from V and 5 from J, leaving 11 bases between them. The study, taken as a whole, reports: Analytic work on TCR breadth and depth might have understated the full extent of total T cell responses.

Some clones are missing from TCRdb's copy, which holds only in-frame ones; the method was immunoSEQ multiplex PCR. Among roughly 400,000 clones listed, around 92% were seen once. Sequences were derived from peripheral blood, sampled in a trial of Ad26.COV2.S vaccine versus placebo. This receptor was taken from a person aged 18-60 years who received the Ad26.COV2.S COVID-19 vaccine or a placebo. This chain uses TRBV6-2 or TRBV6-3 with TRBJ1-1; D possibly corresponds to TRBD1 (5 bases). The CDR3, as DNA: TGTGCCAGCAGTTACTATGGGGGACGGACTGAAGCTTTCTTT. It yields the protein CASSYYGGRTEAFF.